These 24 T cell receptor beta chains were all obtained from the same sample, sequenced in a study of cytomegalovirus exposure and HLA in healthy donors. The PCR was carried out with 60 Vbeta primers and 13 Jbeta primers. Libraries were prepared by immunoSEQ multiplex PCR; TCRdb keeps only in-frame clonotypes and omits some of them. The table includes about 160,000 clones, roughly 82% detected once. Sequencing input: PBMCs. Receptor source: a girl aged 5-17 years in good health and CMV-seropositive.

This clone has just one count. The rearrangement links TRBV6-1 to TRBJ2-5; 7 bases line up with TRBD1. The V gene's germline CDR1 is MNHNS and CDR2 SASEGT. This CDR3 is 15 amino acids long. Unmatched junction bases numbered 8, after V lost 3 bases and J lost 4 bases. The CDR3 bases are TGTGCCAGCAGTGAGTCGACAGGGACCGCAGAGACCCAGTACTTC. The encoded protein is CASSESTGTAETQYF.

CDR3 sequence (DNA): TGCGCCAGCAGCCACCTCCTTCTAATCGGCCCAGGCCGTGGGTTGAACACTGAAGCTTTCTTT. Protein sequence: CASSHLLLIGPGRGLNTEAFF. This sequence joins TRBV4-1 and TRBJ1-1; D gene uncertain. Germline V gene lookup returns CDR1 MGHRA and CDR2 YSYEKL. The CDR3 runs to 21 residues. V lost 3 bases to trimming and J lost 0 bases, with 29 bases between them.

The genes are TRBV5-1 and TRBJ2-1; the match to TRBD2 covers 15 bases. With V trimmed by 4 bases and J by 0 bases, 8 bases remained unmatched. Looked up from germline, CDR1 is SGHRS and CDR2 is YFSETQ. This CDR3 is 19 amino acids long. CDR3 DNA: TGCGCCAGCAGCCGAGGACTAGCGGGGGGGTCTAGCTCCTACAATGAGCAGTTCTTC. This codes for CASSRGLAGGSSSYNEQFF.

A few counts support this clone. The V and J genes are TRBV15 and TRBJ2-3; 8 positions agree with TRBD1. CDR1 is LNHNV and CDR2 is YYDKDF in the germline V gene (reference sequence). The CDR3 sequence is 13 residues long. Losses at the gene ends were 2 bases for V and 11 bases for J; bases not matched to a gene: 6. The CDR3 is CATSRTTGTGQYF. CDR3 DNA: TGTGCCACCAGCAGAACTACCGGGACAGGGCAGTATTTT.

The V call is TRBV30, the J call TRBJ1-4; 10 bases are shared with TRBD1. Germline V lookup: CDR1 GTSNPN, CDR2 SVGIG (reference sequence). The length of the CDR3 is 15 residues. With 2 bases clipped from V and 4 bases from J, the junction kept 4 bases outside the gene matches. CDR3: CAWSTTGGGNEKLFF. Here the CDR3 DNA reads TGTGCCTGGAGTACGACAGGGGGCGGTAATGAAAAACTGTTTTTT.

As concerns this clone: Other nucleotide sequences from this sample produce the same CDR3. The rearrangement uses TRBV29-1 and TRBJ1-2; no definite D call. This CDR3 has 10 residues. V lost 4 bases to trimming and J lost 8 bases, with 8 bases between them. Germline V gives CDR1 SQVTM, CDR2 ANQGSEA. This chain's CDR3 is CSVGQNGYTF. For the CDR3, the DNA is TGCAGCGTTGGGCAGAACGGCTACACCTTC.

CDR3 loop: CSVEVGTGKALDTQYF. CDR3 sequence (DNA): TGCAGCGTTGAAGTCGGGACAGGGAAAGCGTTGGATACGCAGTATTTT. This chain connects TRBV29-1 to TRBJ2-3, with 9 bases fitting TRBD1. This CDR3 has 16 residues. Germline V lookup: CDR1 SQVTM, CDR2 ANQGSEA. The V gene end was trimmed by 1 base and the J gene end by 6 bases; junction bases not matched to a gene: 11.

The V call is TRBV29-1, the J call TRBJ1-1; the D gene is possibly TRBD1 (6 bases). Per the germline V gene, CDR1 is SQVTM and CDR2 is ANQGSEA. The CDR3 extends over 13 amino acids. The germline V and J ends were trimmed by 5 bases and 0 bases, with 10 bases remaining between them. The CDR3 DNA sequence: TGCAGCGTTTCCGGGACACTGAACACTGAAGCTTTCTTT. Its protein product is CSVSGTLNTEAFF.

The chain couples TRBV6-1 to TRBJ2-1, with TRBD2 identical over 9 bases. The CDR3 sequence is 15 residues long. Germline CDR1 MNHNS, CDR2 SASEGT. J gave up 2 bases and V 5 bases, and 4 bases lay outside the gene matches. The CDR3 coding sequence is TGTGCCAGCAGTATAGCGGGAGATGCCTACAATGAGCAGTTCTTC. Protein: CASSIAGDAYNEQFF.

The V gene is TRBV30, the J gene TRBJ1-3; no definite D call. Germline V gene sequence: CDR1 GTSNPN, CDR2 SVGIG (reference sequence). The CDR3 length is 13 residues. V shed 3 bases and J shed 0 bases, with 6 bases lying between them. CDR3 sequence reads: CAWSSGSGNTIYF. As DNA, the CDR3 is TGTGCCTGGAGCTCAGGCTCTGGAAACACCATATATTTT. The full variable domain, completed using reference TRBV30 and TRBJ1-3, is SQTIHQWPATLVQPVGSPLSLECTVEGTSNPNLYWYRQAAGRGLQLLFYSVGIGQISSEVPQNLSASRPQDRQFILSSKKLLLSDSGFYLCAWSSGSGNTIYFGEGSWLTVV.

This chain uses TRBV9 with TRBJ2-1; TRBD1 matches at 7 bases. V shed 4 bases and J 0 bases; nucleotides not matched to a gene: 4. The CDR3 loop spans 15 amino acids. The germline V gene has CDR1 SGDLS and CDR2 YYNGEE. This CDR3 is CASSSGTASYNEQFF. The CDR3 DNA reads TGTGCCAGCAGCTCAGGGACAGCCTCCTACAATGAGCAGTTCTTC.

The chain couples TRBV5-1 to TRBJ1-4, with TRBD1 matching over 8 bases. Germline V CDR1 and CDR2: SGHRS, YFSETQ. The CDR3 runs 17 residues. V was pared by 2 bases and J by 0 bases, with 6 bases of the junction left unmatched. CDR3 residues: CASSLRGTGATNEKLFF. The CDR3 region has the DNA TGCGCCAGCAGCTTAAGAGGGACAGGAGCAACTAATGAAAAACTGTTTTTT.

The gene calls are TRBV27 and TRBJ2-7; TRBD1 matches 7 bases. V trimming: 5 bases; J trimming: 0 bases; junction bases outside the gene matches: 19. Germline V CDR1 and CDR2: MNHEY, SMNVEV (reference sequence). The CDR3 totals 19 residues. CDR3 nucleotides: TGTGCCAGCAGTCCCTACGTTCCCTACGCAGGGGGAACCTCCTACGAGCAGTACTTC. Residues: CASSPYVPYAGGTSYEQYF.

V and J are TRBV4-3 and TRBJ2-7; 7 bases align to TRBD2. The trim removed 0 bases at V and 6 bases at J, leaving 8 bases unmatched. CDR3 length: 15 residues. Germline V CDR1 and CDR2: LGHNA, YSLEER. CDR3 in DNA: TGCGCCAGCAGCCAAGATCGGGGGGAGACCCCCGAGCAGTACTTC. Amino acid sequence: CASSQDRGETPEQYF.

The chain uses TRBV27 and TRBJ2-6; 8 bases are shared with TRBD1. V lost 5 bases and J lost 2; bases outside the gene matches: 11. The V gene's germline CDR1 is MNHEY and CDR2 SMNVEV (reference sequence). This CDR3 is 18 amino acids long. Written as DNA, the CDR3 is TGTGCCAGCAGTCCCCGGACAGGGTATGGCCCTGGGGCCAACGTCCTGACTTTC. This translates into CASSPRTGYGPGANVLTF.

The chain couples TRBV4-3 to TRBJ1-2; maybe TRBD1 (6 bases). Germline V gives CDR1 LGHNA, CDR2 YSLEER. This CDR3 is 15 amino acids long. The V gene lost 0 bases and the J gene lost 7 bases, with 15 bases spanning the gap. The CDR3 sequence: CASSQDGGGGGGYTF. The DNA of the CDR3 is TGCGCCAGCAGCCAAGATGGGGGTGGGGGCGGTGGCTACACCTTC.

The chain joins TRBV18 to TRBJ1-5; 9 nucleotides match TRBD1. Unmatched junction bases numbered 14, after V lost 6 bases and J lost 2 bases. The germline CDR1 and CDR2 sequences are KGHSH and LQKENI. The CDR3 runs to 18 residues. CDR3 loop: CASSLQGASANGNQPQHF. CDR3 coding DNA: TGTGCCAGCTCGTTACAGGGGGCAAGCGCTAACGGCAATCAGCCCCAGCATTTT.

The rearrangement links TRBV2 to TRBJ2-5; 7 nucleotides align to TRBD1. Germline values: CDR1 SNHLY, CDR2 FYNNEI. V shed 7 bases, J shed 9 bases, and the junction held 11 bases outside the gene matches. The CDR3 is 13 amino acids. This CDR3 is CASKQGGGLAQYF. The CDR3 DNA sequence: TGTGCCAGCAAGCAAGGGGGCGGTTTGGCCCAGTACTTC.

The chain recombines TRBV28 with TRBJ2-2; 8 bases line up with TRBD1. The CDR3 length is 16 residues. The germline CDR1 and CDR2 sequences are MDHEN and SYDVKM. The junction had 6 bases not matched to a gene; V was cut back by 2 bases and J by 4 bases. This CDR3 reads CASSLSRGRGTGELFF. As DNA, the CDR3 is TGTGCCAGCAGTTTAAGCAGGGGGCGCGGCACCGGGGAGCTGTTTTTT.

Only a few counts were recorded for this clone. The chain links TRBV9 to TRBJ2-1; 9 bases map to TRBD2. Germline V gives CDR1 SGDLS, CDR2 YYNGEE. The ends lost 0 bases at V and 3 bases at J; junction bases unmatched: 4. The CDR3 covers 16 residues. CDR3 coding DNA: TGTGCCAGCAGCGTAGAGCGGGGGGCCATCTACAATGAGCAGTTCTTC. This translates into CASSVERGAIYNEQFF.

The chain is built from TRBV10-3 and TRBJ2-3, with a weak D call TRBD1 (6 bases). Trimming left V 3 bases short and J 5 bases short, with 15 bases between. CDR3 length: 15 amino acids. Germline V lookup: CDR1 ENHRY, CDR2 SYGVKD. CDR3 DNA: TGTGCCATCAGTGACCTGCAGGGGCTCCTAGATACGCAGTATTTT. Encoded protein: CAISDLQGLLDTQYF.

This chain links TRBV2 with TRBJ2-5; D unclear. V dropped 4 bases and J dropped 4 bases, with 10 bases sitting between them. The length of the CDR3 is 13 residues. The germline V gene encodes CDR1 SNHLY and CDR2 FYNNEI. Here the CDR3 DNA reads TGTGCCAGCAGTGTTCCCGCGTCAGAGACCCAGTACTTC. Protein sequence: CASSVPASETQYF.

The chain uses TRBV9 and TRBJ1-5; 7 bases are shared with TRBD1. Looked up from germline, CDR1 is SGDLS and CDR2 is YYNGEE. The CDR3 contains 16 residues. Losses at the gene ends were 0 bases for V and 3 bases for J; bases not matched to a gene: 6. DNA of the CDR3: TGTGCCAGCAGCGTAGAGTCCGGACAGGACAATCAGCCCCAGCATTTT. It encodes CASSVESGQDNQPQHF.

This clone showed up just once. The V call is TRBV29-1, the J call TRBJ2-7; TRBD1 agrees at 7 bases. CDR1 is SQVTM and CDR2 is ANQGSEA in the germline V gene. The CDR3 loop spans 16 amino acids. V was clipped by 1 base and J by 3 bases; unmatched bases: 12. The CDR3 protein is CSVEAFLRGGGYEQYF. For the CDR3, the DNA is TGCAGCGTTGAAGCGTTCCTCCGAGGGGGCGGCTACGAGCAGTACTTC.